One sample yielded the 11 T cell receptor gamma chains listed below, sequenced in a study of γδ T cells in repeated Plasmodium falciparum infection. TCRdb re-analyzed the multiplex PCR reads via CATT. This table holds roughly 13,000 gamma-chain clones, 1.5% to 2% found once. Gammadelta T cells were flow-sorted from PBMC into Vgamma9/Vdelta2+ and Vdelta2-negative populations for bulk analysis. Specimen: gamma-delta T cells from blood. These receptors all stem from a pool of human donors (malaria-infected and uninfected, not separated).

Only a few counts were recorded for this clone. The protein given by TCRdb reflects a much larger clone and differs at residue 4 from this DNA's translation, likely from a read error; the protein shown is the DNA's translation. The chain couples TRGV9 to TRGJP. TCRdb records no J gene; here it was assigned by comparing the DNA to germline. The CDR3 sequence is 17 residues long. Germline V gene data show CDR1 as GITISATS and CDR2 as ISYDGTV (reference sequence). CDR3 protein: CALREGDRELGKKIKVF. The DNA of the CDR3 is TGTGCCTTGCGGGAGGGGGATCGAGAGTTGGGCAAAAAAATCAAGGTATTT.

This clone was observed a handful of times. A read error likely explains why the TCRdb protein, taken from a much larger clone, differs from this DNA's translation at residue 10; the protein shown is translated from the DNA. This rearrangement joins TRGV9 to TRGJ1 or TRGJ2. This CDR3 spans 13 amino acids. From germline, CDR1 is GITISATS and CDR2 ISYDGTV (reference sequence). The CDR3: CALWVRPFYMKLF. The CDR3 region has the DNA TGTGCCTTGTGGGTGCGGCCTTTTTATATGAAACTCTTT.

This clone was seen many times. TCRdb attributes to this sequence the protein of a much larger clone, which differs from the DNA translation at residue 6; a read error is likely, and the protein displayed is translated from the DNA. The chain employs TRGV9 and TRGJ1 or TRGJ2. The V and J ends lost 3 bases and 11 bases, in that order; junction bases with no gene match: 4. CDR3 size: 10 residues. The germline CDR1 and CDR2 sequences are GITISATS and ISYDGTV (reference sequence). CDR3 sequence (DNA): TGTGCCTTGTGGGAGAGTGAGAAACTCTTT. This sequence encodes CALWESEKLF.

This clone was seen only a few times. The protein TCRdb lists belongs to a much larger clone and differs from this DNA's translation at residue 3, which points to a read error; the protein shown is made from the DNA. In DNA, the CDR3 is TGTGCCGCCTGGGATAGGCTACGAGGGATCCTTTATTATAAGAAACTCTTT. This codes for CAAWDRLRGILYYKKLF. The J gene is TRGJ1 or TRGJ2, the V gene TRGV8. TCRdb does not report a J gene; here it was assigned by matching the DNA to germline references. The CDR3 has 17 residues. The V gene's germline CDR1 is VENAVY and CDR2 YDSYNSRV.

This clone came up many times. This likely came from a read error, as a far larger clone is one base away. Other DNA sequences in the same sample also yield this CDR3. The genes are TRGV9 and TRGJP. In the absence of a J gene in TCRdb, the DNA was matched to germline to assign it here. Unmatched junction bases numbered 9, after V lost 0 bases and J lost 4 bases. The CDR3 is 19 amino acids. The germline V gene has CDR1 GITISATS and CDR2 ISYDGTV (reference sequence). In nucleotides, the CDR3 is TGTGCCTTGTGGGAGGTGCACCGCCCTCAAGAGTTGGGCAAAAAAATCAAGGTATTT. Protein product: CALWEVHRPQELGKKIKVF.

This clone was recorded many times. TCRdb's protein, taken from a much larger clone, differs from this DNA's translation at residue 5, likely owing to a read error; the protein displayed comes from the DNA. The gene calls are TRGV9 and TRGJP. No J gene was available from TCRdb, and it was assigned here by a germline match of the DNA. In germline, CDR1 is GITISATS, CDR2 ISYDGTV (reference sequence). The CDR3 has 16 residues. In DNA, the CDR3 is TGTGCCTTGTGGGGGGTGTTAGAGTTGGGCAAAAAAATCAAGGTATTT. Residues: CALWGVLELGKKIKVF.

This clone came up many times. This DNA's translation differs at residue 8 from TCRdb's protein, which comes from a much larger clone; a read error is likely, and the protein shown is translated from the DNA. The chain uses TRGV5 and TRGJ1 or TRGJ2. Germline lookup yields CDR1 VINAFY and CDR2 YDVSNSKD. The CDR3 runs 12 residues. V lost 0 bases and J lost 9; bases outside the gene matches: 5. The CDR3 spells CATWDRDCKKLF. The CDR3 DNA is TGTGCCACCTGGGACAGGGATTGTAAGAAACTCTTT.

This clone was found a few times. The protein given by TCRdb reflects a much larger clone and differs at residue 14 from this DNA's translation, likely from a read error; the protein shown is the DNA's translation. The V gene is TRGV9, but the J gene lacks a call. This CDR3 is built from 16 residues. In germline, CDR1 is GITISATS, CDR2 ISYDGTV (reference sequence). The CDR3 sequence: CALWEVLFTVYYKRLF. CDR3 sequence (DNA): TGTGCCTTGTGGGAGGTGCTTTTTACCGTTTATTATAAGAGACTCTTT.

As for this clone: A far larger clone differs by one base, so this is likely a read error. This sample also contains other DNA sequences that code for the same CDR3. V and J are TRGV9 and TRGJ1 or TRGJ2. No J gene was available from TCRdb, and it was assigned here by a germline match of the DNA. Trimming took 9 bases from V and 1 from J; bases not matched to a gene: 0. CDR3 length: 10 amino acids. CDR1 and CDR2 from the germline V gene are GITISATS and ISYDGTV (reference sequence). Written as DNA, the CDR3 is TGTGCCTTGAATTATTATAAGAAACTCTTT. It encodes CALNYYKKLF.

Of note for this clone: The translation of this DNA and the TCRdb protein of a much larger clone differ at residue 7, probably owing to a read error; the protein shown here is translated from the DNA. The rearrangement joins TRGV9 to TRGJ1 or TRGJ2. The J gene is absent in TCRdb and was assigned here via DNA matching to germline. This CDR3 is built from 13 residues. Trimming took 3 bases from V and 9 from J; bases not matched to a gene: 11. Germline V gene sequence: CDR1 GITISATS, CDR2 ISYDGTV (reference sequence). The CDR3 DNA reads TGTGCCTTGTGGGAGTTTTGGCGACTTAAGAAACTCTTT. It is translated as CALWEFWRLKKLF.

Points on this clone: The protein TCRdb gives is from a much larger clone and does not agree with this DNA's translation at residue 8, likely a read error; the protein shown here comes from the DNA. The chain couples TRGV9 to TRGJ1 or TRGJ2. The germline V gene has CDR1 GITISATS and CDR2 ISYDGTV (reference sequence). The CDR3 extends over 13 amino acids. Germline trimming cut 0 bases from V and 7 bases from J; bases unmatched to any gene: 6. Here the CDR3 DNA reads TGTGCCTTGTGGGAGGTGCTGGAGTATAAGAAACTCTTT. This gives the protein CALWEVLEYKKLF.